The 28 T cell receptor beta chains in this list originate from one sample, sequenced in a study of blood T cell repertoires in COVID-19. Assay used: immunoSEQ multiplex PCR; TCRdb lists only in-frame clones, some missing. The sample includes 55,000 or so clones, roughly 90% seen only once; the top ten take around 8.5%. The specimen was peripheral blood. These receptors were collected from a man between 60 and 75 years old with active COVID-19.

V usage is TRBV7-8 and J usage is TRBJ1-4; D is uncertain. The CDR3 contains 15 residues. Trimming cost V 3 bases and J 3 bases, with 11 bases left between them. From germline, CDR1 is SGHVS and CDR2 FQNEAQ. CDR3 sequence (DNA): TGTGCCAGCAGCTTTATGGCAAACCCTAATGAAAAACTGTTTTTT. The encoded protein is CASSFMANPNEKLFF.

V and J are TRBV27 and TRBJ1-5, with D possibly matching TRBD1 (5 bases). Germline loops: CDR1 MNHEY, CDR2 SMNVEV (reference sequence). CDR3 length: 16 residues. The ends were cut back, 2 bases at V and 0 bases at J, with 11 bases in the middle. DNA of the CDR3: TGTGCCAGCAGTTTAGCAGGACACTTTAGCAATCAGCCCCAGCATTTT. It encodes CASSLAGHFSNQPQHF.

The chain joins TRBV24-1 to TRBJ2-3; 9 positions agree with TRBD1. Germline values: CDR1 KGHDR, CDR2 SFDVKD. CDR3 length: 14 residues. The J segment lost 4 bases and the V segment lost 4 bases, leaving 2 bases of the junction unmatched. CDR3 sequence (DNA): TGTGCCACCAGTGACGGGACAGGGCCAGATACGCAGTATTTT. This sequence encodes CATSDGTGPDTQYF.

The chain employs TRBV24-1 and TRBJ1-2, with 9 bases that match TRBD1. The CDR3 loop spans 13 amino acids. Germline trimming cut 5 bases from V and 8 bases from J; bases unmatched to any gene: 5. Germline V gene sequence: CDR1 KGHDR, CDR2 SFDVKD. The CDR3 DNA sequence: TGTGCCACCAGTGGCGGACAGGGGTCCGGCTACACCTTC. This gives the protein CATSGGQGSGYTF.

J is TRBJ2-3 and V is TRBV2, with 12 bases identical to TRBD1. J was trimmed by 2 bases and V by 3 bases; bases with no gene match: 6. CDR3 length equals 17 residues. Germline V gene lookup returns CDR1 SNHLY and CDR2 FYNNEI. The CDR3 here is CASSDWDRGPVTDTQYF. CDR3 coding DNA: TGTGCCAGCAGTGATTGGGACAGGGGGCCGGTCACAGATACGCAGTATTTT.

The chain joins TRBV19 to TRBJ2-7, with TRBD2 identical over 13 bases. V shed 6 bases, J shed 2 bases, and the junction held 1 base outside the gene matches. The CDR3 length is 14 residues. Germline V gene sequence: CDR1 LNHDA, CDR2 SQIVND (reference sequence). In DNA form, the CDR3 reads TGTGCCAGTAGGGGACTAGCGGGACCCTACGAGCAGTACTTC. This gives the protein CASRGLAGPYEQYF.

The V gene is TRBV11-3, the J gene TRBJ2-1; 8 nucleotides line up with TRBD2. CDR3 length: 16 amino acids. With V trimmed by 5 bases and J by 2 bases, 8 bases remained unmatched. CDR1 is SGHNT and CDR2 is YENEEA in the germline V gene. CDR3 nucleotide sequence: TGTGCCAGCAGCCCCCGGGGGCGGGAGGCCTACAATGAGCAGTTCTTC. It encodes CASSPRGREAYNEQFF. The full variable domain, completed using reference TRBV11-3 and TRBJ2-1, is EAGVVQSPRYKIIEKKQPVAFWCNPISGHNTLYWYLQNLGQGPELLIRYENEEAVDDSQLPKDRFSAERLKGVDSTLKIQPAELGDSAVYLCASSPRGREAYNEQFFGPGTRLTVL.

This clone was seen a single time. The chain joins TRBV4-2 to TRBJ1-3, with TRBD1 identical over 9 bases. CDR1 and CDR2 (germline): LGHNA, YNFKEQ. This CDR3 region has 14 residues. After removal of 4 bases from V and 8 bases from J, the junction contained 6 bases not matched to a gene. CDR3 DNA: TGTGCCAGCAGCCCCGGGACAGGGTCGGACACCATATATTTT. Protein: CASSPGTGSDTIYF.

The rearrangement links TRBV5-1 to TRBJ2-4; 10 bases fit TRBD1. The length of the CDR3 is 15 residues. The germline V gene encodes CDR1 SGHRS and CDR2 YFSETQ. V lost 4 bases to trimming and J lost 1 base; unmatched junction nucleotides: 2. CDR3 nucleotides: TGCGCCAGCAGCGCGGGACAGGGGGCCAAAAACATTCAGTACTTC. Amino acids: CASSAGQGAKNIQYF. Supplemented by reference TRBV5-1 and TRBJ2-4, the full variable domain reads KAGVTQTPRYLIKTRGQQVTLSCSPISGHRSVSWYQQTPGQGLQFLFEYFSETQRNKGNFPGRFSGRQFSNSRSEMNVSTLELGDSALYLCASSAGQGAKNIQYFGAGTRLSVL.

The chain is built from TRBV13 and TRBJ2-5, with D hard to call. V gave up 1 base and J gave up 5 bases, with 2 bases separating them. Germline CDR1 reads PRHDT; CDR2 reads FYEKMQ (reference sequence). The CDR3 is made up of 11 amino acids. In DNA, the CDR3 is TGTGCCAGCAGCTTAGCGGAGACCCAGTACTTC. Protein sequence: CASSLAETQYF.

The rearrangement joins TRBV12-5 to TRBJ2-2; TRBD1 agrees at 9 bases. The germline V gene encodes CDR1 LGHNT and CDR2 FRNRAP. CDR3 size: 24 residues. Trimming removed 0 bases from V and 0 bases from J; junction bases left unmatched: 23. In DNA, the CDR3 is TGTGCTAGTGGTTTGGTCCCAACCTCTTTTAACACAGGGGGCATACGGACGAACACCGGGGAGCTGTTTTTT. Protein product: CASGLVPTSFNTGGIRTNTGELFF.

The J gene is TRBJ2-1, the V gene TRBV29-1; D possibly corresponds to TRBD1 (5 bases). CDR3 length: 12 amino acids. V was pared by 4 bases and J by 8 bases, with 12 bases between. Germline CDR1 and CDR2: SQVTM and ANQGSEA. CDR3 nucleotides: TGCAGCGTTGGCGGCAGGGAAGATGAGCAGTTCTTC. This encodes CSVGGREDEQFF.

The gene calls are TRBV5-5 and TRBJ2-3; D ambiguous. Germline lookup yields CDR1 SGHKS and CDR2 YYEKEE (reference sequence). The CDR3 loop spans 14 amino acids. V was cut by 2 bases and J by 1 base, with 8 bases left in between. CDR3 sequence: CASSFQSGTDTQYF. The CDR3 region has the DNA TGTGCCAGCAGCTTTCAGAGCGGCACAGATACGCAGTATTTT.

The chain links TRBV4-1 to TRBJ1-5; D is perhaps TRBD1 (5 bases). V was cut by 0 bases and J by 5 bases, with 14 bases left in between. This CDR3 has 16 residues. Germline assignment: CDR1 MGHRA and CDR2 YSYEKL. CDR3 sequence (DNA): TGCGCCAGCAGCCAAGAGGGGCAGGGAGGGTATCAGCCCCAGCATTTT. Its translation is CASSQEGQGGYQPQHF.

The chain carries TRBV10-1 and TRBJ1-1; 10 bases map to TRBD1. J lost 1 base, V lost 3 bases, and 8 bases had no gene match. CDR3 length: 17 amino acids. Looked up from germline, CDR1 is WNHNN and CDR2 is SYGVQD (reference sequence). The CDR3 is CASSDAGTGASNTEAFF. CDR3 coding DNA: TGCGCCAGCAGTGACGCTGGGACAGGGGCATCGAACACTGAAGCTTTCTTT.

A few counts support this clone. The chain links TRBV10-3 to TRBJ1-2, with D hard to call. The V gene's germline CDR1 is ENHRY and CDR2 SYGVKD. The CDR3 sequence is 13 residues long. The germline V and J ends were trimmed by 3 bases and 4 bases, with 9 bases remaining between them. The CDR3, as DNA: TGTGCCATCAGTGATCGCCAGATCTATGGCTACACCTTC. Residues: CAISDRQIYGYTF.

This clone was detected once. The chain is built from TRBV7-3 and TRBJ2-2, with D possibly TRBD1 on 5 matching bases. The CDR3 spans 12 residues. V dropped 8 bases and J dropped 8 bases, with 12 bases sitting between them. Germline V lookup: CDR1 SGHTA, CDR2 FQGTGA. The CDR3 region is CASGRGPGELFF. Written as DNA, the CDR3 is TGTGCCAGCGGAAGGGGCCCTGGGGAGCTGTTTTTT.

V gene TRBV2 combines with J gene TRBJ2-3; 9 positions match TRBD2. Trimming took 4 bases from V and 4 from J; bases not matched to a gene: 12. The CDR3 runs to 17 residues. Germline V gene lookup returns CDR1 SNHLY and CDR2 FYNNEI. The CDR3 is CASSVWSSGKVADTQYF. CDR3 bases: TGTGCCAGCAGTGTCTGGTCTAGCGGGAAAGTGGCAGATACGCAGTATTTT.

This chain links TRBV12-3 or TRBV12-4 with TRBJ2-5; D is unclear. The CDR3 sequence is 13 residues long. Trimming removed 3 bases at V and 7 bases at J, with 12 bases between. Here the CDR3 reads CASSFLGQATQYF. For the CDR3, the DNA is TGTGCCAGCAGTTTCTTGGGCCAGGCGACCCAGTACTTC.

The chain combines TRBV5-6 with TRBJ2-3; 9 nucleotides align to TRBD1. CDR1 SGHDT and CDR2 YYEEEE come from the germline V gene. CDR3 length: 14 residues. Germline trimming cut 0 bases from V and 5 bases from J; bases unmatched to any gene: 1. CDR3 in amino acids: CASSLEDRGDTQYF. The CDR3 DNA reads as TGTGCCAGCAGCTTGGAGGACAGGGGAGATACGCAGTATTTT.

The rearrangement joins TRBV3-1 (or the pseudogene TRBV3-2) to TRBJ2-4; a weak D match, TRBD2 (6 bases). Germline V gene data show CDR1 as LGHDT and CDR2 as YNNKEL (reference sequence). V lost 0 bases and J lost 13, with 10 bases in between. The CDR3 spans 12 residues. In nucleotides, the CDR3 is TGTGCCAGCAGCCAAGAGGGGACTCGCCAGTACTTC. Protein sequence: CASSQEGTRQYF.

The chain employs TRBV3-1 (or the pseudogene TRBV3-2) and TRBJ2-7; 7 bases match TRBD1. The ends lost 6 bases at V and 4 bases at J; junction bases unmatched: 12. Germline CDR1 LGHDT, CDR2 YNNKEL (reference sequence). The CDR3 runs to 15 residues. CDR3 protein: CASSHTGTADYEQYF. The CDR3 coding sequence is TGTGCCAGCAGTCACACCGGGACAGCAGATTACGAGCAGTACTTC.

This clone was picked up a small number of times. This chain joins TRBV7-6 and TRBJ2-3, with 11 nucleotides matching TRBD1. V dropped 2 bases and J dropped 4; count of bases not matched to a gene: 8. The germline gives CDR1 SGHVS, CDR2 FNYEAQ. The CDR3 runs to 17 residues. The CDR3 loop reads CASSLYRDRGYADTQYF. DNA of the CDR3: TGTGCCAGCAGCTTATACCGGGACAGGGGGTATGCAGATACGCAGTATTTT.

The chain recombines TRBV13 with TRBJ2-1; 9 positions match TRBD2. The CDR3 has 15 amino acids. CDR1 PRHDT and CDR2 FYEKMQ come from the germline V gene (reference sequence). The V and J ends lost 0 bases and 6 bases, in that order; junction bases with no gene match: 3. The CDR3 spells CASSLGLAGFNEQFF. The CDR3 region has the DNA TGTGCCAGCAGCTTAGGACTAGCGGGTTTCAATGAGCAGTTCTTC.

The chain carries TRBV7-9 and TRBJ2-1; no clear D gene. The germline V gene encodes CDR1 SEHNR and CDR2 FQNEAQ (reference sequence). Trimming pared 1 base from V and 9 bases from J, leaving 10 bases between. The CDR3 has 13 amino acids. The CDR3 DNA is TGTGCCAGCAGCTTAGATGGGCCCATTGAGCAGTTCTTC. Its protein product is CASSLDGPIEQFF.

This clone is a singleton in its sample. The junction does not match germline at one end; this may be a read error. CDR3 loop: CSVVAGLSFFKSSEQYF. Written as DNA, the CDR3 is TGCAGCGTTGTAGCGGGACTTTCCTTTTTTAAGTCCTCCGAGCAGTACTTC. The rearrangement links TRBV29-1 to TRBJ2-7, with TRBD2 identical over 8 bases. Germline V CDR1 and CDR2: SQVTM, ANQGSEA. This CDR3 region has 17 residues.

The CDR3 DNA reads as TGTGCCAGTAGTGTTGTAGACAGGGCCGTTCAGCCCCAGCATTTT. It is translated as CASSVVDRAVQPQHF. This chain connects TRBV19 to TRBJ1-5; 7 bases agree with TRBD1. The length of the CDR3 is 15 residues. In germline, CDR1 is LNHDA, CDR2 SQIVND (reference sequence). The V gene end was trimmed by 5 bases and the J gene end by 6 bases; junction bases not matched to a gene: 10.

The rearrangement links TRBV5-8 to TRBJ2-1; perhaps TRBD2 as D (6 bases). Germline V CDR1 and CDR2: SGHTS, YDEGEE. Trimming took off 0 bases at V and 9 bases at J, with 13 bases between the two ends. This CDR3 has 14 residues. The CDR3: CASSLVGGLPEQFF. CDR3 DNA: TGTGCCAGCAGCTTGGTCGGAGGGCTCCCTGAGCAGTTCTTC.